Listed below are T cell receptor beta chains from one sample, sequenced in a study of T cell changes during pregnancy in multiple sclerosis. Sequencing was performed with immunoSEQ multiplex PCR; in TCRdb, only in-frame clones are kept and a portion is missing. Seen here are 90,000 to 120,000 clones, around nine tenths observed once, and the top ten hold around 1.2%. The material was peripheral blood, obtained in the second trimester of pregnancy. The receptors were gathered from a female donor with multiple sclerosis, enrolled in a pregnancy study. Both conserved end residues are part of each CDR3. The order of the fields is clone size, D gene, J gene, V gene, CDR3 DNA, CDR3 protein. A D gene is named only where the DNA matches it firmly. Clone size appears in some rows only: once, few, many, or a class for an expanded clone.

abundance: .
d_gene: TRBD2
j_gene: TRBJ2-5
v_gene: TRBV6-6
CDR3nt: TGTGCCAGCTGCCCCCGGGGGGACTATACCCAGTACTTC
CDR3aa: CASCPRGDYTQYF

abundance: once
d_gene: TRBD1
j_gene: TRBJ1-2
v_gene: TRBV28
CDR3nt: TGTGCCAGCAGTTACATAGGGGGCTTGGATGGCTACACCTTC
CDR3aa: CASSYIGGLDGYTF

abundance: .
d_gene: TRBD2
j_gene: TRBJ2-5
v_gene: TRBV19
CDR3nt: TGTGCCAGTAGTTCAAGACTAGCGGGAGAGCAAGAGACCCAGTACTTC
CDR3aa: CASSSRLAGEQETQYF

abundance: .
d_gene: TRBD2
j_gene: TRBJ2-3
v_gene: TRBV4-2
CDR3nt: TGTGCCAGCAGCCAGGAAGGGGGACTAGCGGGAGGACGTACGCAGTATTTT
CDR3aa: CASSQEGGLAGGRTQYF

abundance: .
d_gene: TRBD1
j_gene: TRBJ2-1
v_gene: TRBV15
CDR3nt: TGTGCCACCAGCAGTACCGGGACAGGGTTGAATGAGCAGTTCTTC
CDR3aa: CATSSTGTGLNEQFF

abundance: .
d_gene: .
j_gene: TRBJ1-6
v_gene: TRBV30
CDR3nt: TGTGCCTGGAGTGTATCCGGGACTAGGAATTCACCCCTCCACTTT
CDR3aa: CAWSVSGTRNSPLHF

abundance: .
d_gene: .
j_gene: TRBJ1-1
v_gene: TRBV5-1
CDR3nt: TGCGCCAGCAGCTCCATGGCGAACACTGAAGCTTTCTTT
CDR3aa: CASSSMANTEAFF

abundance: .
d_gene: TRBD1
j_gene: TRBJ1-2
v_gene: TRBV5-1
CDR3nt: TGCGCCAGCACCCCAACAGGGGGCTACTATGGCTACACCTTC
CDR3aa: CASTPTGGYYGYTF

abundance: .
d_gene: .
j_gene: TRBJ2-1
v_gene: TRBV7-3
CDR3nt: TGTGCCAGCAGCACGACCAAGGGGCTCTCCTACAATGAGCAGTTCTTC
CDR3aa: CASSTTKGLSYNEQFF

abundance: .
d_gene: TRBD2
j_gene: TRBJ2-7
v_gene: TRBV7-2
CDR3nt: TGTGCCAGCAGCCAAGCGGGACTCCCTTTAGACGAGCAGTACTTC
CDR3aa: CASSQAGLPLDEQYF

abundance: .
d_gene: TRBD1
j_gene: TRBJ1-6
v_gene: TRBV19
CDR3nt: TGTGCCAGTAACCTGGGACAGCGAGCGTATAATTCACCCCTCCACTTT
CDR3aa: CASNLGQRAYNSPLHF

abundance: .
d_gene: TRBD1
j_gene: TRBJ2-2
v_gene: TRBV28
CDR3nt: TGTGCCAGCAGTTCTGGACAGGGTAGAGGCACCGGGGAGCTGTTTTTT
CDR3aa: CASSSGQGRGTGELFF

abundance: .
d_gene: TRBD2
j_gene: TRBJ2-1
v_gene: TRBV9
CDR3nt: TGTGCCAGCAGCGTAGCCAGCGGGAGGGCCCCAAGCTCCTACAATGAGCAGTTCTTC
CDR3aa: CASSVASGRAPSSYNEQFF

abundance: .
d_gene: .
j_gene: TRBJ1-5
v_gene: TRBV7-9
CDR3nt: TGTGCCAGCAGCTTAGGAGGATTGGGTCAGCCCCAGCATTTT
CDR3aa: CASSLGGLGQPQHF

abundance: .
d_gene: .
j_gene: TRBJ2-1
v_gene: TRBV29-1
CDR3nt: TGCAGCGTTGTGGGGCCCAAAAACACCGATGAGCAGTTCTTC
CDR3aa: CSVVGPKNTDEQFF

abundance: .
d_gene: TRBD2
j_gene: TRBJ2-1
v_gene: TRBV14
CDR3nt: TGTGCCAGCAGCCAAGACCGCGGGAGCTCCTACAATGAGCAGTTCTTC
CDR3aa: CASSQDRGSSYNEQFF

abundance: .
d_gene: .
j_gene: TRBJ2-7
v_gene: TRBV19
CDR3nt: TGTGCCAGTAGTAATGGCCCCCTGGACGAGCAGTACTTC
CDR3aa: CASSNGPLDEQYF

abundance: .
d_gene: .
j_gene: TRBJ1-1
v_gene: TRBV5-1
CDR3nt: TGCGCCAGCAGTAAAACAGACAGGCCCCCGATGAACACTGAAGCTTTCTTT
CDR3aa: CASSKTDRPPMNTEAFF

abundance: .
d_gene: TRBD1
j_gene: TRBJ1-4
v_gene: TRBV2
CDR3nt: TGTGCCAGCAGTAGGGACAGCCTCGAAAAACTGTTTTTT
CDR3aa: CASSRDSLEKLFF

abundance: .
d_gene: TRBD1
j_gene: TRBJ2-2
v_gene: TRBV19
CDR3nt: TGTGCCAGTAGTATTCAGGGGGCGAGCACCGGGGAGCTGTTTTTT
CDR3aa: CASSIQGASTGELFF

abundance: once
d_gene: .
j_gene: TRBJ2-1
v_gene: TRBV27
CDR3nt: TGTGCCAGCAGGAGGCAGGGCGTCAATGAGCAGTTCTTC
CDR3aa: CASRRQGVNEQFF

abundance: .
d_gene: .
j_gene: TRBJ2-5
v_gene: TRBV19
CDR3nt: TGTGCCAGTAGTATAGTACAGGGATTCCAAGAGACCCAGTACTTC
CDR3aa: CASSIVQGFQETQYF

abundance: .
d_gene: .
j_gene: TRBJ2-2
v_gene: TRBV16
CDR3nt: TGTGCCAGCAGCCTTATGGGCGCCGGGGAGCTGTTTTTT
CDR3aa: CASSLMGAGELFF

abundance: .
d_gene: TRBD2
j_gene: TRBJ2-7
v_gene: TRBV19
CDR3nt: TGTGCCAGTAGTAGAGGGAGGGATTACGAGCAGTACTTC
CDR3aa: CASSRGRDYEQYF

abundance: .
d_gene: .
j_gene: TRBJ2-5
v_gene: TRBV28
CDR3nt: TGTGCCAGCAACAGAGAGACCCAGTACTTC
CDR3aa: CASNRETQYF

abundance: .
d_gene: .
j_gene: TRBJ2-3
v_gene: TRBV6-1
CDR3nt: TGTGCCAGCAGTGAAGTGTGGGAGGCCGCAGATACGCAGTATTTT
CDR3aa: CASSEVWEAADTQYF

abundance: .
d_gene: TRBD1
j_gene: TRBJ2-3
v_gene: TRBV19
CDR3nt: TGTGCCAGTAGTCTCCTGGGACAGGGGACAGATACGCAGTATTTT
CDR3aa: CASSLLGQGTDTQYF

abundance: .
d_gene: .
j_gene: TRBJ2-7
v_gene: TRBV6-1
CDR3nt: TGTGCCAGCAGTGCGTCACTCTACGAGCAGTACTTC
CDR3aa: CASSASLYEQYF

abundance: once
d_gene: .
j_gene: TRBJ2-7
v_gene: TRBV5-4
CDR3nt: TGTGCCACCCAGCTTGGCCCAAATCAGGGTAACTCCTACGAGCAGTACTTC
CDR3aa: CATQLGPNQGNSYEQYF

abundance: once
d_gene: TRBD1
j_gene: TRBJ2-3
v_gene: TRBV7-2
CDR3nt: TGTGCCAGCAGCCTTGTAGGGACAGCCCCTCGTTTTAGCACAGATACGCAGTATTTT
CDR3aa: CASSLVGTAPRFSTDTQYF

abundance: .
d_gene: .
j_gene: TRBJ1-3
v_gene: TRBV15
CDR3nt: TGTGCCACCAGCAGAGTTCAAACTTCCTCTGGAAACACCATATATTTT
CDR3aa: CATSRVQTSSGNTIYF

abundance: .
d_gene: TRBD1
j_gene: TRBJ1-2
v_gene: TRBV28
CDR3nt: TGTGCCAGCAGCCCGACGGACAGGGCCTATGGCTACACCTTC
CDR3aa: CASSPTDRAYGYTF

abundance: .
d_gene: TRBD1
j_gene: TRBJ1-1
v_gene: TRBV11-2
CDR3nt: TGTGCCAGCAGCTTGGCAGGGGGTTCTGAAGCTTTCTTT
CDR3aa: CASSLAGGSEAFF

abundance: .
d_gene: TRBD2
j_gene: TRBJ2-2
v_gene: TRBV7-2
CDR3nt: TGTGCCAGCAGCCGGACTAGCGGGGTAATTGGCTACACCGGGGAGCTGTTTTTT
CDR3aa: CASSRTSGVIGYTGELFF

abundance: .
d_gene: TRBD2
j_gene: TRBJ2-3
v_gene: TRBV5-1
CDR3nt: TGCGCCAGCAGCTCCAAGCGGGGGGGCACAGATACGCAGTATTTT
CDR3aa: CASSSKRGGTDTQYF

abundance: once
d_gene: TRBD2
j_gene: TRBJ2-1
v_gene: TRBV19
CDR3nt: TGTGCCAGTAGCTCACCGACGGGACTAGCGGGAGGCTCCTACAATGAGCAGTTCTTC
CDR3aa: CASSSPTGLAGGSYNEQFF